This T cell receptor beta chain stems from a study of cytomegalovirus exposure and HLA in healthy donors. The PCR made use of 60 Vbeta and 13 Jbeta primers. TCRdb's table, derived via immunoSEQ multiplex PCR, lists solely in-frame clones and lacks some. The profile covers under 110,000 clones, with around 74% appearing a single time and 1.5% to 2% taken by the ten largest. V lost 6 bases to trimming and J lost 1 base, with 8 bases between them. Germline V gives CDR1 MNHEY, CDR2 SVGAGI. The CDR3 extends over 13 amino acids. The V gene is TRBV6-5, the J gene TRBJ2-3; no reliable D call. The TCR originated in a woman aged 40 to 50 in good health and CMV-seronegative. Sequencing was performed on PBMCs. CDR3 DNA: TGTGCCAGCAGCCACTCTGGCACAGATACGCAGTATTTT. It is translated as CASSHSGTDTQYF.